The rows below give T cell receptor beta chains drawn from one sample of a study of identical twins' blood T cells. TCRdb reprocessed the 5' RACE reads with MiXCR, giving one entry per CDR3 protein. The sample includes hundreds of thousands of distinct CDR3 sequences, over 25% of them seen just once. Sequenced input: PBMCs. The origin of the receptors is a woman between 18 and 50 years old in good health. The conserved cysteine and the conserved F or W are not part of the CDR3 here. The order of the fields is V gene, CDR3 length, D gene, J gene, CDR3 protein. The D gene is left open where the match is weak.

TRBV10-3	11	.	TRBJ2-2	AISESTTGELF
TRBV20-1	12	.	TRBJ2-3	SALKGSPTDTQY
TRBV10-3	12	.	TRBJ1-5	AISESGVNQPQH
TRBV30	12	.	TRBJ1-1	AWRTQGSNTEAF
TRBV7-9	11	.	TRBJ1-1	ASGEQGNTEAF
TRBV6-2/TRBV6-3	12	.	TRBJ1-2	ASSKSGSNYGYT
TRBV5-1	12	.	TRBJ1-4	ASSIERPNEKLF
TRBV19	11	.	TRBJ2-7	ASSATSAGEQY
TRBV4-3	13	.	TRBJ1-2	ASNQGPAGPYGYT
TRBV7-2	13	.	TRBJ1-4	ASRLNTATNEKLF
TRBV12-5	14	.	TRBJ1-3	ASGSAEGFSGNTIY